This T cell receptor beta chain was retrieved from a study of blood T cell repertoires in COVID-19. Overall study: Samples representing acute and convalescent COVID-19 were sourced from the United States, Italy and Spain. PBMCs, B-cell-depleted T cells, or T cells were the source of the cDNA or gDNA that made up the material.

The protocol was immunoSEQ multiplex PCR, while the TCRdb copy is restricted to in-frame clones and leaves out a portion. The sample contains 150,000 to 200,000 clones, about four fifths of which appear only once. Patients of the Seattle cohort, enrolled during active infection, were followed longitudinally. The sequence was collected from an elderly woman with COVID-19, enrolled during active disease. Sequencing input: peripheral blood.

The CDR3 sequence: CSAGQGLSYEQYF. The CDR3 coding sequence is TGCAGCGCCGGACAGGGCCTCTCCTACGAGCAGTACTTC. The chain employs TRBV29-1 and TRBJ2-7; 8 bases are a match to TRBD1. The CDR3 is made up of 13 amino acids. Germline CDR1 SQVTM, CDR2 ANQGSEA. J was trimmed by 0 bases and V by 7 bases; bases with no gene match: 5.